The rows below give T cell receptor beta chains drawn from one sample of a study of breast tumors, draining lymph nodes, adjacent tissues. TCRdb reprocessed the multiplex PCR reads with MiXCR, giving one entry per CDR3 protein. Of 17,000 or so distinct CDR3 sequences in the sample, roughly 44% were seen once. Material: breast tumor tissue. These TCRs come from a female donor with breast cancer. Some clones in this sample may be carry-over from other donors' samples. Each CDR3 is given with its conserved first and last residue. Fields, in order: D gene, V gene, J gene, clone size, CDR3 DNA, CDR3 protein. A D gene is named only where the DNA matches it firmly. Not every row has a clone size; where given, it reads once, few, many or a size class.

TRBD1	TRBV29-1	TRBJ1-1	.	TGCAGCGTTTTCAGGACAGGGAACACTGAAGCTTTCTTT	CSVFRTGNTEAFF
TRBD1	TRBV6-5	TRBJ1-2	many	TGTGCCAGCAGGCCCCGGGACAGGGGATATGGCTACACCTTC	CASRPRDRGYGYTF
.	TRBV20-1	TRBJ2-7	medium-sized	TGCAGTGCCTGGGCCTACGAGCAGTACTTC	CSAWAYEQYF
.	TRBV6-1	TRBJ1-5	many	TGTGCCAGCAGTCAAGTGCCTCCGCCAGTGCCTAATCAGCCCCAGCATTTT	CASSQVPPPVPNQPQHF
.	TRBV30	TRBJ1-2	.	TGTGCCTGGAGGAAGGATAACTATGGCTACACCTTC	CAWRKDNYGYTF
TRBD2	TRBV3-1	TRBJ2-7	.	TGTGCCAGCAGCCCGACTAGCAACTCCTACGAGCAGTACTTC	CASSPTSNSYEQYF
.	TRBV6-1	TRBJ1-6	many	TGTGCCAGCAGTGGTGGGGGATCGGGTTTGGATTCACCCCTCCACTTT	CASSGGGSGLDSPLHF
TRBD1	TRBV25-1	TRBJ1-5	many	TGTGCCAGCAGTGAGACTTCCGGGACAGGGGAGACCCAGCATTTT	CASSETSGTGETQHF
.	TRBV11-2	TRBJ1-4	.	TGTGCCAGCAGCTTAGGGACAGCTGATGAAAAACTGTTTTTT	CASSLGTADEKLFF
TRBD1	TRBV4-2	TRBJ2-7	many	TGTGCCAGCAGCCGAGGACAGGATGGCAACGAGCAGTACTTC	CASSRGQDGNEQYF
.	TRBV19	TRBJ1-5	.	TGTGCCAGTAGCATAGCCGGCTACGATCAGCCCCGGCATTTT	CASSIAGYDQPRHF
TRBD2	TRBV20-1	TRBJ2-7	few	TGCAGTGCTGAGGGTAGCGGGGAATACGAGCAGTACTTC	CSAEGSGEYEQYF
.	TRBV6-2/TRBV6-3	TRBJ2-7	many	TGTGCCAGCAGTTTAACCGGGACCGAAAGCGAAAAGCAGTACTTC	CASSLTGTESEKQYF
.	TRBV18	TRBJ1-1	once	TGTGCCAGCTCACCGGCATTGAACACTGAAGCTTTCTTT	CASSPALNTEAFF
.	TRBV7-3	TRBJ2-1	many	TGTGCCAGCAGCTACCCTGGCAATGAGCAGTTCTTC	CASSYPGNEQFF
TRBD2	TRBV4-2	TRBJ2-2	.	TGTGCCAGCAGCCAAGTACTAGCGGGAGGGCCTGCGAGCACCGGGGAGCTGTTTTTT	CASSQVLAGGPASTGELFF
TRBD2	TRBV20-1	TRBJ2-1	many	TGCAGTGCTAGGTCGCCCCTAGCGGGAGTAACCAATGAGCAGTTCTTC	CSARSPLAGVTNEQFF
.	TRBV9	TRBJ1-6	.	TGTGCCAGCACCCGTAGTGACAGCAAGAATTCACCCCCCCACTTT	CASTRSDSKNSPPHF
.	TRBV12-3/TRBV12-4	TRBJ1-2	.	TGTGCCAGCAGCAGGACAGCGCATGGCTACACCTTC	CASSRTAHGYTF
TRBD2	TRBV9	TRBJ2-1	.	TGTGCCAGCAGCGGGGGGACTAGCGGGACCTACAATGAGCAGTTCTTC	CASSGGTSGTYNEQFF
.	TRBV30	TRBJ2-3	many	TGTGCCTGGAGAGCCCGCCAGGAGCCAGATACGCAGTATTTT	CAWRARQEPDTQYF
.	TRBV30	TRBJ2-5	many	TGTGCCTGGAGTGGGGGGCAAGAGACCCAGTACTTC	CAWSGGQETQYF
TRBD1	TRBV20-1	TRBJ2-5	.	TGCAGTGCTCCAGACAGGGCGCCAAATCAGCCCCAGTACTTC	CSAPDRAPNQPQYF
TRBD2	TRBV6-5	TRBJ2-7	many	TGTGCCAGCAGTCAAGGTTGTCGGACTAGCGACTACGAGCAGTACTTC	CASSQGCRTSDYEQYF
.	TRBV9	TRBJ1-4	many	TGTGCCAGCAGCGCCCGGTCTCACCCAGCTAATGAAAAACTGTTTTTT	CASSARSHPANEKLFF
TRBD2	TRBV20-1	TRBJ2-1	.	TGCAGTGCTAGAGTAAGGGGTAGCGGGATCTCCTACAATGAGCAGTTCTTC	CSARVRGSGISYNEQFF
.	TRBV18	TRBJ2-2	many	TGTGCCAGCTCACCAATCGGGGTACGGGGCACCGGGGAGCTGTTTTTT	CASSPIGVRGTGELFF
TRBD1	TRBV19	TRBJ1-2	medium-sized	TGTGCCAGTAGTTCATACCGGGACAGGATTAACTATGGCTACACCTTC	CASSSYRDRINYGYTF
.	TRBV28	TRBJ1-2	.	TGTGCCAGCAGCGAACGGGGTGCGAGCGGCTGCACCTTC	CASSERGASGCTF
.	TRBV5-1	TRBJ2-7	few	TGCGCCAGCAGTTGGCAGGGTGACGAGCAGTACTTC	CASSWQGDEQYF
.	TRBV13	TRBJ2-2	.	.	CASSLGNQETQYFGELFF
.	TRBV20-1	TRBJ1-1	.	TGCAGTGCTAGAGGGTTTACAGGGCTCGGAGCTTTCTTT	CSARGFTGLGAFF
.	TRBV19	TRBJ1-5	many	TGTGCCAGTAGTATGACTTATAGCAATCAGCCCCAGCATTTT	CASSMTYSNQPQHF
TRBD1	TRBV6-6	TRBJ1-6	.	TGTGCCAGCAGTCACCCTGGACAGGGGCGGTTTGGTTCGCCCCTCCACTTT	CASSHPGQGRFGSPLHF
.	TRBV6-5	TRBJ2-4	many	TGTGCCAGCAGTCTGACAATGGCGAACATTCAGTACTTC	CASSLTMANIQYF
.	TRBV30	TRBJ2-1	many	TGTGCCTGGAGAGGGGTCCATGAGCAGTTCTTC	CAWRGVHEQFF
TRBD2	TRBV27	TRBJ2-3	.	TGTGCCAGCAGCCTAGCGGGAGGGGGCACAGGTACGCAGTATTTT	CASSLAGGGTGTQYF
TRBD2	TRBV7-4	TRBJ2-7	.	TGTGCCAGCAGCGCGGGACTAGCATCCTACGAGCAGTACTTC	CASSAGLASYEQYF